Below, 14 T cell receptor beta chains from the same sample are listed, as sequenced in a study of blood T cell repertoires in COVID-19. Sequencing was performed with immunoSEQ multiplex PCR; in TCRdb, only in-frame clones are kept and a portion is missing. The sample yields about 100,000 clones, around 90% seen once. Input material: peripheral blood. These receptors came from a man aged 18 to 35 with COVID-19, enrolled during active disease.

V is TRBV4-1 and J is TRBJ2-7; D remains ambiguous. Germline-derived CDR1 and CDR2 are MGHRA and YSYEKL. Trimming shortened V by 3 bases and J by 6 bases, and 18 bases separated the two germline ends. The CDR3 length is 15 residues. In nucleotides, the CDR3 is TGCGCCAGCAGCCACGCCGGCGTTGTGGCGGCCGAGCAGTACTTC. Protein: CASSHAGVVAAEQYF.

The J gene is TRBJ2-7, the V gene TRBV4-2, with 10 bases matching TRBD2. The V gene's germline CDR1 is LGHNA and CDR2 YNFKEQ. Trimming removed 1 base from V and 3 bases from J; junction bases left unmatched: 3. This CDR3 is built from 15 residues. The CDR3 loop reads CASSQAASGSYEQYF. The CDR3 nucleotides read TGTGCCAGCAGCCAAGCGGCTAGCGGGAGCTACGAGCAGTACTTC.

The chain uses TRBV7-9 and TRBJ2-1; tentatively, D is TRBD2 (5 bases). The V end was cut by 5 bases, the J end by 12 bases, with 26 bases between. CDR3 length: 16 residues. Germline CDR1 and CDR2: SEHNR and FQNEAQ (reference sequence). The CDR3 loop is CASSHQTSRDTIRQFF. The CDR3 DNA sequence: TGTGCCAGCAGCCACCAAACTAGTCGTGATACAATTCGGCAGTTCTTC.

The rearrangement links TRBV28 to TRBJ1-1; D might be TRBD1 (6 bases). Germline CDR1 and CDR2: MDHEN and SYDVKM. CDR3 length: 13 residues. V lost 6 bases and J lost 1, with 9 bases in between. CDR3 nucleotides: TGTGCCAGCAGAAAGACAGGGAACACTGAAGCTTTCTTT. Its protein is CASRKTGNTEAFF.

The rearrangement uses TRBV27 and TRBJ1-2; D is possibly TRBD1 (6 bases). This CDR3 has 14 amino acids. The germline V gene has CDR1 MNHEY and CDR2 SMNVEV (reference sequence). V shed 8 bases and J shed 4 bases, with 17 bases lying between them. In DNA form, the CDR3 reads TGTGCCAGCCGGTGGGGGGGCGCCAGCTATGGCTACACCTTC. Protein sequence: CASRWGGASYGYTF.

V usage is TRBV7-6 and J usage is TRBJ2-7, with TRBD2 as a possible D gene (6 bases). Germline assignment: CDR1 SGHVS and CDR2 FNYEAQ. V was clipped by 1 base and J by 2 bases, with 12 bases between them. The CDR3 totals 15 residues. The CDR3 bases are TGTGCCAGCAGCTTAGGTAGTAGCGGAACCTACGAGCAGTACTTC. Protein: CASSLGSSGTYEQYF.

This chain joins TRBV6-5 and TRBJ2-1; 7 bases line up with TRBD2. J gave up 0 bases and V 2 bases, and 4 bases lay outside the gene matches. The CDR3 extends over 16 amino acids. Germline loops: CDR1 MNHEY, CDR2 SVGAGI. CDR3 region: CASSYEASGSYNEQFF. In nucleotides, the CDR3 is TGTGCCAGCAGTTACGAGGCTAGCGGCTCCTACAATGAGCAGTTCTTC.

The chain joins TRBV7-9 to TRBJ2-7; D unresolved. V shed 1 base and J shed 5 bases, with 18 bases lying between them. The CDR3 is 16 residues long. Germline-derived CDR1 and CDR2 are SEHNR and FQNEAQ (reference sequence). The CDR3 is CASSLDPGGRQDEQYF. CDR3 bases: TGTGCCAGCAGCTTAGACCCCGGTGGTAGGCAGGACGAGCAGTACTTC.

The V and J genes are TRBV19 and TRBJ1-3; 8 positions match TRBD1. Germline values: CDR1 LNHDA, CDR2 SQIVND (reference sequence). V shed 5 bases, J shed 3 bases, and the junction held 6 bases outside the gene matches. The CDR3 is made up of 15 amino acids. CDR3 residues: CASSSSTGVGNTIYF. CDR3 coding DNA: TGTGCCAGTAGTTCCTCGACAGGGGTTGGAAACACCATATATTTT.

This chain joins TRBV29-1 and TRBJ1-2; 9 positions agree with TRBD1. Germline CDR1 SQVTM, CDR2 ANQGSEA. The CDR3 runs 12 residues. Losses at the gene ends were 3 bases for V and 4 bases for J; bases not matched to a gene: 0. The CDR3 DNA follows: TGCAGCGTTGAGGACAGGGGCTATGGCTACACCTTC. Its protein product is CSVEDRGYGYTF.

A single count supports this clone. The CDR3 DNA follows: TGTGCCAGCAGCTTAGAGGGGAACCGCCGCTACAATGAGCAGTTCTTC. Translation gives CASSLEGNRRYNEQFF. The J gene is TRBJ2-1, the V gene TRBV7-9, with D possibly TRBD1 on 5 matching bases. Germline CDR1 is SEHNR and CDR2 is FQNEAQ (reference sequence). The CDR3 sequence is 16 residues long. V was trimmed by 1 base and J by 3 bases, leaving 13 bases between them.

The chain carries TRBV4-3 and TRBJ2-5, with 7 bases lining up with TRBD1. CDR3 length: 16 amino acids. The germline V gene encodes CDR1 LGHNA and CDR2 YSLEER. The J segment lost 7 bases and the V segment lost 0 bases, leaving 11 bases of the junction unmatched. The CDR3: CASSQDFSGGSRTQYF. Here the CDR3 DNA reads TGCGCCAGCAGCCAAGATTTTTCAGGGGGTTCCAGGACCCAGTACTTC.

This clone was detected once. This rearrangement joins TRBV29-1 to TRBJ1-1, with D perhaps matching TRBD1 (5 bases). Trimming cost V 3 bases and J 0 bases, with 11 bases left between them. CDR3 length equals 14 residues. Germline CDR1 is SQVTM and CDR2 is ANQGSEA. The CDR3 coding sequence is TGCAGCGTTGAGGGCAGGGCCATGAACACTGAAGCTTTCTTT. It yields the protein CSVEGRAMNTEAFF.

A word on this clone: Relative to the germline gene, one junction end is altered; a read error may explain this. The V gene is TRBV6-5, the J gene TRBJ1-4; D possibly corresponds to TRBD1 (5 bases). Germline loops: CDR1 MNHEY, CDR2 SVGAGI. The CDR3 has 15 amino acids. In nucleotides, the CDR3 is TGTGCCAGCAGTTACTCGAGTGGGGCCGGAGAAAAACTGCTTTTT. This translates into CASSYSSGAGEKLLF.